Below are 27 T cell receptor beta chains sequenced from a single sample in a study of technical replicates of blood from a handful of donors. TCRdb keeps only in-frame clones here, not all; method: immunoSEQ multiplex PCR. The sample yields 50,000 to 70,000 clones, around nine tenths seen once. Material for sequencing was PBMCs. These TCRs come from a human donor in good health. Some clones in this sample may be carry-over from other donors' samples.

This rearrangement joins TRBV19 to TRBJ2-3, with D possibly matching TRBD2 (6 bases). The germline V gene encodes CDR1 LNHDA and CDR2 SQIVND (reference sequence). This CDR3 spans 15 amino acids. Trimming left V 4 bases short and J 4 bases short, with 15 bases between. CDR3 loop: CASSKGGSGADTQYF. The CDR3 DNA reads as TGTGCCAGTAGTAAAGGAGGGAGCGGCGCAGATACGCAGTATTTT.

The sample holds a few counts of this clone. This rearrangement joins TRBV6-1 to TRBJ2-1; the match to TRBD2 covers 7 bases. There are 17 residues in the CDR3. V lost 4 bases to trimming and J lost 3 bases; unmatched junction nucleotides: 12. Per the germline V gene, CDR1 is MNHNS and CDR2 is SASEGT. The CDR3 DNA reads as TGTGCCAGCAGTGCACCCGTTCTAGCGGTGATCTACAATGAGCAGTTCTTC. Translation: CASSAPVLAVIYNEQFF.

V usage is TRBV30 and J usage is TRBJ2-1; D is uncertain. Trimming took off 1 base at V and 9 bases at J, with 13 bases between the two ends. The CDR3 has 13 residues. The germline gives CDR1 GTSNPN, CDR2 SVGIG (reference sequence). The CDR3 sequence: CAWSASPTGEQFF. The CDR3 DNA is TGTGCCTGGAGTGCCTCCCCTACCGGTGAGCAGTTCTTC.

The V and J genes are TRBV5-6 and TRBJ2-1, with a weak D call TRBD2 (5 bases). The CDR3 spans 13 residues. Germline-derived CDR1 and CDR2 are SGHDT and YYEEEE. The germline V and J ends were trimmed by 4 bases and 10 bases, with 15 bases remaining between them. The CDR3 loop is CASSHFPRGEQFF. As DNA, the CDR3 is TGTGCCAGCAGCCATTTCCCTCGCGGGGAGCAGTTCTTC.

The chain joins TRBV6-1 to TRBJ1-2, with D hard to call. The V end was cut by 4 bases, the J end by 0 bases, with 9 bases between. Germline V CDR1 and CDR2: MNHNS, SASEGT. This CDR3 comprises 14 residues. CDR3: CASSGHPANYGYTF. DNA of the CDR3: TGTGCCAGCAGTGGACATCCGGCTAACTATGGCTACACCTTC.

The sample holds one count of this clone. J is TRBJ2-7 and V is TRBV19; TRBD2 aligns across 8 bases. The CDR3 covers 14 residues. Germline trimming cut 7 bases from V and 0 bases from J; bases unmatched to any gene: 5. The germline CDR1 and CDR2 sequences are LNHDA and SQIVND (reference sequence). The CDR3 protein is CASTPAGDSYEQYF. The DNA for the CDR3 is TGTGCCAGTACCCCAGCGGGAGACTCCTACGAGCAGTACTTC.

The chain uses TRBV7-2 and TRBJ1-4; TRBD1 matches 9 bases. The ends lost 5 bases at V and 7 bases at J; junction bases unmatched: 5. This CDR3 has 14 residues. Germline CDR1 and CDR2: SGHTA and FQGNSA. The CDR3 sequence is CASSQGQGREKLFF. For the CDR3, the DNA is TGTGCCAGCAGCCAGGGACAGGGCCGTGAAAAACTGTTTTTT.

The CDR3 sequence: CATSRDRQGALYGYTF. The CDR3 DNA follows: TGTGCCACCAGCAGAGATAGACAGGGGGCACTTTATGGCTACACCTTC. The chain links TRBV15 to TRBJ1-2; 10 bases agree with TRBD1. Trimming removed 0 bases from V and 5 bases from J; junction bases left unmatched: 6. The CDR3 sequence is 16 residues long. Looked up from germline, CDR1 is LNHNV and CDR2 is YYDKDF (reference sequence).

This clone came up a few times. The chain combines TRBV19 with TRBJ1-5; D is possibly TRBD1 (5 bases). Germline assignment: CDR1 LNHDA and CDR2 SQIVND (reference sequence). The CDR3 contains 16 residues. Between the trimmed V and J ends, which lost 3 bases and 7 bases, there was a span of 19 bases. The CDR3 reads CASSIPVGSGEQPQHF. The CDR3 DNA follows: TGTGCCAGTAGTATTCCCGTGGGGTCGGGGGAACAGCCCCAGCATTTT.

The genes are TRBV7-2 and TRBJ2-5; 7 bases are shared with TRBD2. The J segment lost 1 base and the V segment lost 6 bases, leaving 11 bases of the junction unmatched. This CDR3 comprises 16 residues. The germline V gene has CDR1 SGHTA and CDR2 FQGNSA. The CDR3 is CASSPFTSVTQETQYF. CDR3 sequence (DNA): TGTGCCAGCAGTCCATTTACTAGCGTGACCCAAGAGACCCAGTACTTC.

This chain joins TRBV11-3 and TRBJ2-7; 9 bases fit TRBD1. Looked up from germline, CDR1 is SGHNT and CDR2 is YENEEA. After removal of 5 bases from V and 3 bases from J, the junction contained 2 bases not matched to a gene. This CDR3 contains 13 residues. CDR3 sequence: CASSEGQGYEQYF. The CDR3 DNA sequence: TGTGCCAGCAGCGAGGGACAGGGCTACGAGCAGTACTTC.

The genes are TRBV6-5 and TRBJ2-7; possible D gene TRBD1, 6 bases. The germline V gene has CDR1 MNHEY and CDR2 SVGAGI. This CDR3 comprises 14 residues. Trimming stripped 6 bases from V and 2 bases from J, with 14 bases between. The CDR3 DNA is TGTGCCAGCAGGGGGGCCGGGAAGGCCTACGAGCAGTACTTC. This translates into CASRGAGKAYEQYF.

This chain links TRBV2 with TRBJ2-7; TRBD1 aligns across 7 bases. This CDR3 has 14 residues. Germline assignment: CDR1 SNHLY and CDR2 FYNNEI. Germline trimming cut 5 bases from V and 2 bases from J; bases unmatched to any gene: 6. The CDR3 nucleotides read TGTGCCAGCAGTAGGATGGGACAGCCCTACGAGCAGTACTTC. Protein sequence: CASSRMGQPYEQYF.

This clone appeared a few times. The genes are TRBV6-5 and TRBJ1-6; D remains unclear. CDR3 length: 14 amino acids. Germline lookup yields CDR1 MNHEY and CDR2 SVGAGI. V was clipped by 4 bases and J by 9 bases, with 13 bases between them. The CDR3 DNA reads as TGTGCCAGCAGTTCGACCGGAGGTGGTTCACCCCTCCACTTT. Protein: CASSSTGGGSPLHF.

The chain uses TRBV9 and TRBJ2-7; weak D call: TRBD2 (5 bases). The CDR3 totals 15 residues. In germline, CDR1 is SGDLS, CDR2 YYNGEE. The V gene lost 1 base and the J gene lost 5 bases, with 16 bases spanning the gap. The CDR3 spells CASSVTPTPRDEQYF. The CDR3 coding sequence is TGTGCCAGCAGCGTAACACCCACCCCGCGGGACGAGCAGTACTTC.

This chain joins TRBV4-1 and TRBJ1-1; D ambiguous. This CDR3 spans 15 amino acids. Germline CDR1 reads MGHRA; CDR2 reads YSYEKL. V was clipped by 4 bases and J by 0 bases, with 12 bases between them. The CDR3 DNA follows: TGCGCCAGCAGCCCCCAACCAGGCCTGAACACTGAAGCTTTCTTT. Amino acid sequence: CASSPQPGLNTEAFF.

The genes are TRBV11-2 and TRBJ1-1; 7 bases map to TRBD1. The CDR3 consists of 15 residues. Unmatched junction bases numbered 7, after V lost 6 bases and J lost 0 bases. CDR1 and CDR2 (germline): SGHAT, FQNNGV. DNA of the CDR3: TGTGCCAGCAGGGCCGGGACAGTCATGAACACTGAAGCTTTCTTT. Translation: CASRAGTVMNTEAFF.

CDR3 bases: TGCGCCAGCAGCTTGTTTCAGTTGAACACTGAAGCTTTCTTT. This sequence encodes CASSLFQLNTEAFF. The V and J genes are TRBV5-1 and TRBJ1-1; D is unclear. Germline V gene lookup returns CDR1 SGHRS and CDR2 YFSETQ. Trimming left V 1 base short and J 0 bases short, with 7 bases between. CDR3 length: 14 amino acids.

The CDR3 protein is CASTKGGSGVGTDTQYF. The CDR3 nucleotides are TGTGCCAGCACCAAGGGGGGGTCGGGTGTTGGCACAGATACGCAGTATTTT. J is TRBJ2-3 and V is TRBV7-2, with D maybe TRBD2 (7 bases). The germline V and J ends were trimmed by 7 bases and 1 base, with 21 bases remaining between them. Germline V gives CDR1 SGHTA, CDR2 FQGNSA. The CDR3 sequence is 17 residues long. The full variable domain, with the rest looked up from reference TRBV7-2 and TRBJ2-3, is GAGVSQSPSNKVTEKGKDVELRCDPISGHTALYWYRQSLGQGLEFLIYFQGNSAPDKSGLPSDRFSAERTGGSVSTLTIQRTQQEDSAVYLCASTKGGSGVGTDTQYFGPGTRLTVL.

The CDR3 DNA sequence: TGTGCCTGGAGTGTACAGGCTAGCGGATACACCGGGGAGCTGTTTTTT. The encoded protein is CAWSVQASGYTGELFF. This chain uses TRBV30 with TRBJ2-2, with TRBD2 matching 7 bases. V lost 0 bases to trimming and J lost 3 bases; unmatched junction nucleotides: 7. CDR1 is GTSNPN, CDR2 SVGIG, per germline (reference sequence). The CDR3 consists of 16 residues.

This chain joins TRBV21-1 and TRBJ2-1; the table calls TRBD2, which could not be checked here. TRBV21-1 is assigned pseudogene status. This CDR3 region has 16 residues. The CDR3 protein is CASSKSSLAGVTEQFF. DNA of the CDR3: TGTGCCAGCAGCAAATCTTCACTAGCGGGAGTCACGGAGCAGTTCTTC.

The CDR3 spells CASSSTLAGGQSDTQYF. In DNA, the CDR3 is TGTGCCAGCAGTTCCACATTAGCGGGGGGCCAATCAGATACGCAGTATTTT. The rearrangement links TRBV27 to TRBJ2-3, with 10 nucleotides matching TRBD2. V lost 4 bases and J lost 4; bases outside the gene matches: 11. Germline CDR1 is MNHEY and CDR2 is SMNVEV (reference sequence). The CDR3 extends over 17 amino acids.

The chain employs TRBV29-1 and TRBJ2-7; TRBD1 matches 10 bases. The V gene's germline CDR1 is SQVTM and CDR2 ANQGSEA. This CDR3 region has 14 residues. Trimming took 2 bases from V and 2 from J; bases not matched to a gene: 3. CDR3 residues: CSVEQGQGTYEQYF. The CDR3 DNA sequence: TGCAGCGTTGAACAGGGACAGGGGACCTACGAGCAGTACTTC.

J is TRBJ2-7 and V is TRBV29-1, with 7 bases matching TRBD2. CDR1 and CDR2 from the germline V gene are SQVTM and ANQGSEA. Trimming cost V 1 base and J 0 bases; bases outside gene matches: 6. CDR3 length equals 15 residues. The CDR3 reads CSVEGVREDSYEQYF. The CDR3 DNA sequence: TGCAGCGTTGAAGGGGTCCGGGAGGACTCCTACGAGCAGTACTTC.

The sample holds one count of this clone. This chain's CDR3 is CASSQDGNYGYTF. The CDR3 DNA reads TGCGCCAGCAGCCAAGACGGGAACTATGGCTACACCTTC. V usage is TRBV4-1 and J usage is TRBJ1-2; D is unclear. V lost 0 bases and J 2 bases, leaving 4 bases between the germline ends. The CDR3 extends over 13 amino acids. Germline CDR1 MGHRA, CDR2 YSYEKL.

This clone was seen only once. The CDR3 is CASSPGGAGNQPQHF. CDR3 coding DNA: TGTGCCAGCAGCCCAGGGGGCGCCGGCAATCAGCCCCAGCATTTT. The chain uses TRBV6-1 and TRBJ1-5; 8 bases line up with TRBD1. Per germline, CDR1 MNHNS and CDR2 SASEGT. The CDR3 spans 15 residues. Trimming removed 6 bases from V and 2 bases from J; junction bases left unmatched: 6.

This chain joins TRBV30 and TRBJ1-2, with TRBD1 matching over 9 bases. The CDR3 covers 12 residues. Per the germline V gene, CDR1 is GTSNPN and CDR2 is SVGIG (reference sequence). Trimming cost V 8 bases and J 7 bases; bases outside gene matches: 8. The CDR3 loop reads CAQDRGVGGYTF. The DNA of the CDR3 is TGTGCCCAGGACAGGGGTGTGGGTGGCTACACCTTC.